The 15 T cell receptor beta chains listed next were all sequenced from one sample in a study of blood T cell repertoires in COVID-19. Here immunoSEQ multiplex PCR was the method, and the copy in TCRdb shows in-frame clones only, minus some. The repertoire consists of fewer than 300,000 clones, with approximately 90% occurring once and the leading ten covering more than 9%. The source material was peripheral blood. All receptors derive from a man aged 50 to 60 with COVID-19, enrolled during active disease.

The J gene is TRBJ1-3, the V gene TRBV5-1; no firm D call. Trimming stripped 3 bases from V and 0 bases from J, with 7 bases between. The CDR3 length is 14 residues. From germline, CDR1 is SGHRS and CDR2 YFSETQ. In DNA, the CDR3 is TGCGCCAGCAGCTCCCCCAGCTCTGGAAACACCATATATTTT. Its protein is CASSSPSSGNTIYF.

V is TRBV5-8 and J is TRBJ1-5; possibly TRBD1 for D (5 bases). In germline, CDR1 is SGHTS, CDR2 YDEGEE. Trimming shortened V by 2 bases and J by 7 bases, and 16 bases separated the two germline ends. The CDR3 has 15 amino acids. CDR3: CASSLRGGRGQPQHF. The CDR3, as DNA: TGTGCCAGCAGCTTACGTGGAGGGCGGGGGCAGCCCCAGCATTTT.

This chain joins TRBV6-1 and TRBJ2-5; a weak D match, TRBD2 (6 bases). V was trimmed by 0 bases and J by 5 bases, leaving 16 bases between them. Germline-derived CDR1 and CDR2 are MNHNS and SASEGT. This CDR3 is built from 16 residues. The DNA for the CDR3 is TGTGCCAGCAGTGAAGCTCCTTCTAGCGTTGGGGAGACCCAGTACTTC. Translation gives CASSEAPSSVGETQYF.

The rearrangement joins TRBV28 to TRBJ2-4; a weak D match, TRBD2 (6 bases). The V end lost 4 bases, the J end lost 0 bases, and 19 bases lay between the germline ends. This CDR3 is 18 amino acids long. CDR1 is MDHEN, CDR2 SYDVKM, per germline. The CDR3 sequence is CASSWSDAWGVAKNIQYF. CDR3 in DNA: TGTGCCAGCAGTTGGAGCGACGCCTGGGGGGTAGCCAAAAACATTCAGTACTTC.

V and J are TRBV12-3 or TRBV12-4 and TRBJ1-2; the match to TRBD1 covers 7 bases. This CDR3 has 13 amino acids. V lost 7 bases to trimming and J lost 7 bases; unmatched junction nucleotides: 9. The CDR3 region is CASTRQGGGGYTF. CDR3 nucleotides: TGTGCCAGCACCAGACAGGGAGGAGGTGGCTACACCTTC.

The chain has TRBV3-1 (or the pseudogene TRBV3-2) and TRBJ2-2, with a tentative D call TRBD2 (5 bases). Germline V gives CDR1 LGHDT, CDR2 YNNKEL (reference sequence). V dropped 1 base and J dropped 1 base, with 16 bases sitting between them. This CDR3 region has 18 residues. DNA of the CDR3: TGTGCCAGCAGCCAAGGCGGGTTCCGGGTGATGAACACCGGGGAGCTGTTTTTT. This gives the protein CASSQGGFRVMNTGELFF.

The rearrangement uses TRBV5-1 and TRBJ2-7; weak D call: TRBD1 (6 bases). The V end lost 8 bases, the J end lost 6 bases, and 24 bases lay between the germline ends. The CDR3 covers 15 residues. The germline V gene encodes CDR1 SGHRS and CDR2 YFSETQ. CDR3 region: CARTGISRRASEQYF. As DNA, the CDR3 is TGCGCCAGGACAGGTATTTCGCGCAGGGCGTCCGAGCAGTACTTC.

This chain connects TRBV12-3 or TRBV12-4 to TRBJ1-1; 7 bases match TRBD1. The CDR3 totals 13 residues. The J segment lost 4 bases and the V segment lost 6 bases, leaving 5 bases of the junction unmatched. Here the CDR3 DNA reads TGTGCCAGCAGCAGACAGGGTTTCACTGAAGCTTTCTTT. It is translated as CASSRQGFTEAFF.

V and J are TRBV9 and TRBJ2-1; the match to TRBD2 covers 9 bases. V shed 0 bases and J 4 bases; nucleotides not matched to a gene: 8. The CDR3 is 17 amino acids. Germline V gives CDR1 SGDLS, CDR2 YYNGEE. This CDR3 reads CASSVEGAGGLYNEQFF. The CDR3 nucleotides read TGTGCCAGCAGCGTAGAAGGCGCGGGGGGGCTGTACAATGAGCAGTTCTTC. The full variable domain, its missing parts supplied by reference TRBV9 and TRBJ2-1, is DSGVTQTPKHLITATGQRVTLRCSPRSGDLSVYWYQQSLDQGLQFLIQYYNGEERAKGNILERFSAQQFPDLHSELNLSSLELGDSALYFCASSVEGAGGLYNEQFFGPGTRLTVL.

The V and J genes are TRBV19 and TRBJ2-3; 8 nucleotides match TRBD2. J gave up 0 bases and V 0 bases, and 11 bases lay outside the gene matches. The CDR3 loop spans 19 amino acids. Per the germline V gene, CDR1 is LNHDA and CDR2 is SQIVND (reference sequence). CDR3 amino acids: CASSIDLSGLGGSTDTQYF. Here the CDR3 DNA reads TGTGCCAGTAGTATAGATCTCTCGGGACTAGGGGGTAGCACAGATACGCAGTATTTT.

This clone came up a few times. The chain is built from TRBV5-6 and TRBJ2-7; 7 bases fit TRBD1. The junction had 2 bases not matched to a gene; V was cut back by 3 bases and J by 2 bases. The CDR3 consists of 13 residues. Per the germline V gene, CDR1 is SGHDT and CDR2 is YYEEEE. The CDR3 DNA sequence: TGTGCCAGCAGCTCGGGACAGACCTACGAGCAGTACTTC. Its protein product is CASSSGQTYEQYF. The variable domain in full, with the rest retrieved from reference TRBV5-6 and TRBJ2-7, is DAGVTQSPTHLIKTRGQQVTLRCSPKSGHDTVSWYQQALGQGPQFIFQYYEEEERQRGNFPDRFSGHQFPNYSSELNVNALLLGDSALYLCASSSGQTYEQYFGPGTRLTVT.

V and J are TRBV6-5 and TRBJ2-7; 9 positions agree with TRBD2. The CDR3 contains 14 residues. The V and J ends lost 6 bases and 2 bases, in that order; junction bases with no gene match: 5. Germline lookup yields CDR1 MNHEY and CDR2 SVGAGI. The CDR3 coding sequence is TGTGCCAGCAGGGTAGCGGGAGTGACCTACGAGCAGTACTTC. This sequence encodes CASRVAGVTYEQYF.

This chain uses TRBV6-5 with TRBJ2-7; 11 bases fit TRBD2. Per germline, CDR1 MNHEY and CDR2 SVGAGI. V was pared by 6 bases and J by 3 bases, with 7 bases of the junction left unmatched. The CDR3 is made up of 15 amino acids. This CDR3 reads CASRLEGLADYEQYF. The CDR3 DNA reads TGTGCCAGCAGATTAGAGGGACTAGCGGACTACGAGCAGTACTTC.

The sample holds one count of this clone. In DNA, the CDR3 is TGTGCCAGTAGTATTTCCGGGACTGAGAACTATGGCTACACCTTC. Its protein is CASSISGTENYGYTF. This chain uses TRBV19 with TRBJ1-2, with a possible D match to TRBD1 (5 bases). The germline V and J ends were trimmed by 3 bases and 2 bases, with 13 bases remaining between them. Germline-derived CDR1 and CDR2 are LNHDA and SQIVND (reference sequence). The CDR3 runs to 15 residues.

In DNA form, the CDR3 reads TGTGCCAGCAGTACAAGGGGGGGGTCCTTGGGCAATGAGCAGTTCTTC. Translating gives CASSTRGGSLGNEQFF. The genes are TRBV2 and TRBJ2-1; tentative D call: TRBD2 (7 bases). V lost 5 bases, J lost 6 bases, and 20 bases lay in between. The germline gives CDR1 SNHLY, CDR2 FYNNEI. This CDR3 contains 16 residues.